These T cell receptor beta chains were read from a single sample in a study of cytomegalovirus exposure and HLA in healthy donors. Profiling relied on immunoSEQ multiplex PCR, and the TCRdb table lists in-frame clones only, not all of them. The sample yields some 150,000 clones, around 88% seen once. Sequenced sample: PBMCs. The receptors stem from a woman in her 30s in good health and CMV-seronegative. The CDR3 runs from the conserved cysteine through the conserved F or W. D genes are given only for firm matches. Clone size is stated in some rows and not others, as once, few, many or a class when expanded.

clone_size,d_call,v_call,j_call,cdr3_length,cdr3_aa,cdr3_nt
.,TRBD1,TRBV18,TRBJ1-4,14,CASSDRVANEKLFF,TGTGCCAGCTCAGACAGGGTGGCTAATGAAAAACTGTTTTTT
.,.,TRBV15,TRBJ2-3,16,CATSSRDTSSTDTQYF,TGTGCCACCAGCAGTCGGGACACATCAAGCACAGATACGCAGTATTTT
.,.,TRBV4-3,TRBJ1-2,15,CASSQDPRGGYGYTF,TGCGCCAGCAGCCAAGATCCCAGGGGCGGCTATGGCTACACCTTC
.,.,TRBV7-9,TRBJ1-1,15,CASSFVRGRNTEAFF,TGTGCCAGCAGCTTCGTCAGGGGCAGAAACACTGAAGCTTTCTTT
.,.,TRBV7-8,TRBJ1-2,16,CASRREGRAINYGYTF,TGTGCCAGCAGGAGGGAGGGACGGGCTATTAACTATGGCTACACCTTC
.,.,TRBV30,TRBJ2-2,15,CAWRPKAGFVGELFF,TGTGCCTGGAGACCAAAGGCGGGATTTGTCGGGGAGCTGTTTTTT
.,TRBD1,TRBV7-6,TRBJ1-2,15,CASSLNRGGLDGYTF,TGTGCCAGCAGCTTAAACAGGGGCGGACTTGATGGCTACACCTTC
.,.,TRBV7-2,TRBJ1-3,11,CASSPPSTIYF,TGTGCCAGCAGCCCCCCGAGCACCATATATTTT
.,.,TRBV7-2,TRBJ2-7,14,CASSLVVRENEQYF,TGTGCCAGCAGCTTAGTGGTCCGGGAAAACGAGCAGTACTTC
.,TRBD1,TRBV27,TRBJ2-7,14,CASRPPGQAFEQYF,TGTGCCAGCAGGCCTCCGGGACAGGCGTTCGAGCAGTACTTC
.,TRBD1,TRBV6-5,TRBJ2-5,15,CASSYGGTGSWGQYF,TGTGCCAGCAGTTACGGGGGGACAGGGTCGTGGGGGCAGTACTTC
.,.,TRBV19,TRBJ1-2,14,CASSLTSSLYGYTF,TGTGCCAGTAGTCTAACCTCAAGTCTCTATGGCTACACCTTC
.,.,TRBV4-1,TRBJ1-2,16,CASSQEALTTNYGYTF,TGCGCCAGCAGCCAAGAGGCTCTGACAACTAACTATGGCTACACCTTC
.,.,TRBV11-2,TRBJ2-2,15,CASSLQGSNTGELFF,TGTGCCAGCAGCCTACAGGGTTCGAACACCGGGGAGCTGTTTTTT
.,TRBD1,TRBV6-5,TRBJ1-1,15,CASSPDRVRNTEAFF,TGTGCCAGCAGCCCAGACAGGGTGAGGAACACTGAAGCTTTCTTT
.,.,TRBV5-1,TRBJ1-1,16,CASSLPGGTGVTEAFF,TGCGCCAGCAGCTTACCGGGAGGAACCGGGGTCACTGAAGCTTTCTTT
.,.,TRBV19,TRBJ1-5,16,CASSMGYGERNQPQHF,TGTGCCAGTAGTATGGGGTACGGGGAACGCAATCAGCCCCAGCATTTT
.,.,TRBV7-8,TRBJ1-5,18,CASSSARLGGDSNQPQHF,TGTGCCAGCAGCTCCGCACGGCTCGGCGGGGATAGCAATCAGCCCCAGCATTTT
.,.,TRBV5-1,TRBJ2-5,13,CASSLSGLKTQYF,TGCGCCAGCAGCTTGTCAGGTCTGAAGACCCAGTACTTC
.,.,TRBV4-3,TRBJ2-1,13,CASSHRLDNEQFF,TGCGCCAGCAGCCACCGACTAGACAATGAGCAGTTCTTC
.,.,TRBV5-1,TRBJ2-2,16,CASSWGPEGYTGELFF,TGCGCCAGCAGCTGGGGGCCAGAAGGGTACACCGGGGAGCTGTTTTTT
.,.,TRBV7-3,TRBJ1-2,13,CASSPTGLNGYTF,TGTGCCAGCAGCCCTACAGGGCTTAATGGCTACACCTTC
.,.,TRBV5-4,TRBJ1-2,14,CASSPGGANYGYTF,TGTGCCAGCAGCCCCGGGGGAGCTAACTATGGCTACACCTTC
.,TRBD1,TRBV4-1,TRBJ2-3,16,CASSQRTGGNSDTQYF,TGCGCCAGCAGCCAGAGGACAGGGGGCAATTCAGATACGCAGTATTTT
.,.,TRBV5-8,TRBJ1-1,14,CASTETSLNTEAFF,TGTGCCAGCACTGAGACATCTTTGAACACTGAAGCTTTCTTT
.,.,TRBV18,TRBJ1-5,15,CASSPTGVSNQPQHF,TGTGCCAGCTCACCAACGGGGGTAAGCAATCAGCCCCAGCATTTT
few,.,TRBV21-1,TRBJ1-4,15,CASRKGEGRREKLFF,TGTGCCAGCAGGAAAGGGGAGGGGAGAAGGGAAAAACTGTTTTTT
.,.,TRBV20-1,TRBJ1-2,11,CSAPDIHGYTF,TGCAGTGCCCCCGACATACATGGCTACACCTTC
once,.,TRBV15,TRBJ2-3,15,CATSTHPTAKVPQYF,TGTGCCACCTCCACCCACCCGACAGCGAAGGTCCCGCAGTATTTT
.,.,TRBV28,TRBJ1-1,13,CASSLSYPPEAFF,TGTGCCAGCAGCCTATCCTACCCGCCTGAAGCTTTCTTT
.,.,TRBV20-1,TRBJ1-2,11,CSGVANYGYTF,TGCAGTGGGGTAGCAAACTATGGCTACACCTTC
.,.,TRBV10-1,TRBJ2-3,16,CASSESGGVRRDTQYF,TGCGCCAGCAGTGAGTCGGGCGGGGTCCGGAGAGATACGCAGTATTTT
.,TRBD2,TRBV5-1,TRBJ2-5,15,CASSLASGSVETQYF,TGCGCCAGCAGCCTAGCTAGCGGGAGCGTGGAGACCCAGTACTTC
.,TRBD2,TRBV19,TRBJ2-1,14,CASSGGGSYNEQFF,TGTGCCAGTAGTGGGGGGGGGTCCTACAATGAGCAGTTCTTC
.,.,TRBV27,TRBJ1-5,15,CASSLTPNLNQPQHF,TGTGCCAGCAGTTTAACCCCGAACTTGAATCAGCCCCAGCATTTT
.,.,TRBV7-9,TRBJ2-2,14,CASSPRDSHGELFF,TGTGCCAGCAGCCCTAGGGACTCCCACGGGGAGCTGTTTTTT
once,.,TRBV14,TRBJ2-7,13,CASSLGRRGEQYF,TGTGCCAGCAGCCTAGGACGCCGGGGGGAGCAGTACTTC
.,.,TRBV19,TRBJ1-1,12,CASSPPDTEAFF,TGTGCCAGTAGTCCCCCTGACACTGAAGCTTTCTTT
.,TRBD1,TRBV18,TRBJ2-7,13,CASSAGQGYEQYF,TGTGCCAGCTCAGCGGGACAGGGCTACGAGCAGTACTTC
.,TRBD1,TRBV4-1,TRBJ2-7,16,CASSQGDRGSSYEQYF,TGCGCCAGCAGCCAGGGTGACAGGGGGAGCTCCTACGAGCAGTACTTC
.,TRBD2,TRBV27,TRBJ2-7,15,CASRRLAGDSYEQYF,TGTGCCAGCAGGCGACTAGCGGGGGACTCCTACGAGCAGTACTTC
.,.,TRBV2,TRBJ2-1,16,CASSVPTGSPFSEQFF,TGTGCCAGCAGTGTACCAACAGGGTCCCCCTTCAGTGAGCAGTTCTTC